The rows below give T cell receptor beta chains drawn from one sample of a study of blood T cells in healthy people across ages. MiXCR was run by TCRdb on the 5' RACE reads, yielding one entry per CDR3 protein. The top ten hold roughly 8% of the sample, which has roughly 1,700,000 distinct CDR3 sequences, 28% seen once. The sample was blood. Every receptor here comes from a woman aged 25 to 45 in good health. Both conserved end residues are part of each CDR3. Each record gives: clone size, V gene, D gene, J gene, CDR3 protein, CDR3 DNA. D genes are given only for firm matches. Size is omitted from some rows. Given values are once, few, many or a class for expanded clones.

-	TRBV7-9	-	TRBJ2-1	CVSSRKGSYNEQFF	TGTGTCAGCAGCCGGAAGGGCTCCTACAATGAGCAGTTCTTC
few	TRBV25-1	-	TRBJ1-1	CASTSGVNTEAFF	TGTGCCAGCACCTCAGGGGTGAACACTGAAGCTTTCTTT
few	TRBV29-1	TRBD1	TRBJ2-7	CSVVSGTGFYEQYF	TGCAGCGTTGTATCCGGGACAGGATTCTACGAGCAGTACTTC
many	TRBV20-1	-	TRBJ2-5	CSARDQLAPETQYF	TGCAGTGCTAGAGACCAACTAGCTCCGGAGACCCAGTACTTC
few	TRBV6-5	-	TRBJ2-3	CASSPPWPSTDTQYF	TGTGCCAGCAGCCCTCCTTGGCCTAGCACAGATACGCAGTATTTT
few	TRBV28	-	TRBJ1-2	CASSWGYRAGYTF	TGTGCCAGCAGTTGGGGTTACAGGGCCGGCTACACCTTC
-	TRBV5-5	-	TRBJ2-3	CASSPGPPENTQYF	TGTGCCAGCAGTCCGGGACCTCCTGAAAATACGCAGTATTTT
few	TRBV7-9	TRBD2	TRBJ2-4	CASSLSLAGVAKNIQYF	TGTGCCAGCAGCTTATCTCTAGCGGGGGTAGCCAAAAACATTCAGTACTTC
many	TRBV6-5	TRBD1	TRBJ2-5	CASSYSAGGRETQYF	TGTGCCAGCAGTTACTCGGCAGGGGGTCGGGAGACCCAGTACTTC
many	TRBV29-1	-	TRBJ1-2	CSVTVGSDGYTF	TGCAGCGTTACCGTAGGGAGCGATGGCTACACCTTC
few	TRBV6-5	TRBD2	TRBJ2-1	CASSQSGRANDWQFF	TGTGCCAGCAGTCAAAGCGGGAGGGCTAATGACTGGCAGTTCTTC
many	TRBV7-3	TRBD1	TRBJ2-7	CASSIDRGPYEQYF	TGTGCCAGCAGCATTGACAGGGGCCCCTACGAGCAGTACTTC
-	TRBV5-1	TRBD2	TRBJ2-5	CTSSLLTSGKETQYF	TGCACCAGCAGCTTGCTGACTAGCGGAAAAGAGACCCAGTACTTC
few	TRBV9	-	TRBJ2-7	CASSVVPGPSSEQYF	TGTGCCAGCAGCGTAGTTCCGGGGCCAAGCTCCGAGCAGTACTTC
many	TRBV7-6	-	TRBJ2-7	CASSTEHYEQYF	TGTGCCAGCAGCACGGAACACTACGAGCAGTACTTC
many	TRBV4-2	-	TRBJ1-5	CASSQDWFGSNQPQHF	TGTGCCAGCAGCCAAGATTGGTTCGGTAGCAATCAGCCCCAGCATTTT
few	TRBV2	TRBD2	TRBJ2-5	CAGGRGGSREETQYF	TGTGCCGGGGGGAGGGGCGGGAGCCGGGAAGAGACCCAGTACTTC
-	TRBV9	-	TRBJ2-3	CASSPLSSGTDTQYF	TGTGCCAGCAGCCCCCTTTCGAGCGGGACAGATACGCAGTATTTT
many	TRBV12-3/TRBV12-4	-	TRBJ2-7	CASSLYGPPYEQYF	TGTGCCAGCAGTTTGTACGGGCCACCCTACGAGCAGTACTTC
-	TRBV6-6	-	TRBJ1-1	CASSGTVDTEAFF	TGTGCCAGCAGCGGGACGGTGGACACTGAAGCTTTCTTT
-	TRBV2	TRBD2	TRBJ2-7	CASRATSGLYEQYF	TGTGCCAGCAGGGCGACTAGCGGACTTTACGAGCAGTACTTC
few	TRBV4-1	-	TRBJ2-5	CASSQEQTRKTQYF	TGCGCCAGCAGCCAAGAACAGACGCGAAAGACCCAGTACTTC
few	TRBV15	-	TRBJ2-1	CATRQEGGTLYNEQFF	TGTGCCACCAGGCAAGAGGGCGGGACGCTTTACAATGAGCAGTTCTTC
few	TRBV5-1	TRBD1	TRBJ1-2	CASSFIGGWDSRLVWGYTF	TGCGCCAGCAGCTTCATTGGTGGTTGGGACAGCCGCCTGGTATGGGGCTACACCTTC
many	TRBV29-1	-	TRBJ2-7	CSVQSNTGTTRSQYF	TGCAGCGTCCAGTCCAATACAGGAACTACGAGGTCCCAGTACTTC
-	TRBV30	-	TRBJ2-3	CAWSRRNTQYF	TGTGCCTGGAGCAGGCGGAATACGCAGTATTTT
-	TRBV7-6	TRBD2	TRBJ2-5	CASSRSGTQETQYF	TGTGCCAGCAGCCGTAGCGGGACCCAAGAGACCCAGTACTTC
few	TRBV12-1	-	TRBJ2-1	CASSPAPGLAGDDVTDEQFF	TGTGCCAGCAGCCCCGCCCCGGGACTAGCGGGAGACGATGTTACCGATGAGCAGTTCTTC
many	TRBV24-1	-	TRBJ2-4	CATSDLDILATRQYF	TGTGCCACCAGTGATTTGGACATACTAGCTACGAGGCAGTACTTC
few	TRBV6-4	-	TRBJ1-5	CASRRTDGQNNQPQHF	TGTGCCAGCAGGAGAACTGATGGACAGAACAATCAGCCCCAGCATTTT
few	TRBV28	TRBD1	TRBJ1-1	CASGQQGRGNTEAFF	TGTGCCAGCGGACAACAGGGGAGGGGGAACACTGAAGCTTTCTTT
many	TRBV29-1	-	TRBJ2-4	CSVDTDQNIQYF	TGCAGCGTCGATACGGACCAAAACATTCAGTACTTC
-	TRBV12-3/TRBV12-4	TRBD1	TRBJ1-5	CASSRTGTGVQPQHF	TGTGCCAGCAGTCGGACCGGGACAGGAGTCCAGCCCCAGCATTTT
few	TRBV24-1	TRBD2	TRBJ2-3	CATSDTGTSGRKDTQYF	TGTGCCACCAGTGATACCGGGACTAGCGGGAGAAAAGATACGCAGTATTTT
-	TRBV12-3/TRBV12-4	TRBD1	TRBJ1-5	CTSSTDRKDQPQHF	TGTACCAGCAGTACGGACAGGAAGGATCAGCCCCAGCATTTT
many	TRBV5-1	-	TRBJ2-7	CASSPGEFWYEQYF	TGCGCCAGCTCTCCTGGGGAGTTTTGGTACGAGCAGTACTTC
-	TRBV30	-	TRBJ2-7	CAWSGAENSYEQYF	TGTGCCTGGAGTGGGGCAGAAAACTCCTACGAGCAGTACTTC
-	TRBV10-3	-	TRBJ2-5	CAISERGGARQETQYF	TGTGCCATCAGTGAAAGGGGGGGGGCGCGACAAGAGACCCAGTACTTC
-	TRBV5-6	-	TRBJ1-5	CASSRTTGAKGQPQHF	TGTGCCAGCAGTCGGACTACGGGGGCGAAGGGGCAGCCCCAGCATTTT
few	TRBV10-3	-	TRBJ2-1	CAISEFSGDAGEQFF	TGTGCCATCAGTGAGTTCTCCGGGGATGCGGGTGAGCAGTTCTTC